A single sample is the source of the 2 T cell receptor beta chains below, sequenced in a study of identical twins. TCRdb analysed the 5' RACE reads with MiXCR anew, one entry per CDR3 protein. The sample consists of around 550,000 distinct CDR3 sequences, about 16% of them appearing once. The data were also submitted as part of a second study, on yellow fever vaccine responses in identical twins.

Source material: CD4+ T cells sorted from blood. These receptors were collected from a woman aged 18 to 35 in good health.

This clonotype was seen many times. V usage is TRBV7-2 and J usage is TRBJ2-3; 8 bases are a match to TRBD2. Germline CDR1 SGHTA, CDR2 FQGNSA. The CDR3 spans 15 residues. V shed 5 bases and J 6 bases; nucleotides not matched to a gene: 10. The CDR3 region has the DNA TGTGCCAGCAGCCCGACCGGGACTAGTTATGATACGCAGTATTTT. This gives the protein CASSPTGTSYDTQYF.

CDR3 sequence reads: CASSADTKANTGELFF. As DNA, the CDR3 is TGTGCCAGCAGCGCCGACACAAAAGCGAACACCGGGGAGCTGTTTTTT. The rearrangement joins TRBV11-3 to TRBJ2-2, with D hard to call. V was cut by 5 bases and J by 0 bases, with 13 bases left in between. Per the germline V gene, CDR1 is SGHNT and CDR2 is YENEEA. The CDR3 spans 16 residues.